This TCR beta chain came from a study of cytomegalovirus exposure and HLA in healthy donors. Study-level points and caveats: Analysis was performed later, and it showed HLA-associated TCR beta chains to be more clonally expanded than equally common others.

This clone was seen once. Antigen specificity is unknown. PCR employed 60 Vbeta and 13 Jbeta primers. Clones were read by immunoSEQ multiplex PCR, and TCRdb kept only the in-frame ones, dropping some. The data contain more than 85,000 clones, around 85% of them singletons. Trimming removed 2 bases at V and 0 bases at J, with 14 bases between. The CDR3 consists of 17 residues. Germline CDR1 reads KGHSH; CDR2 reads LQKENI. The sequencing input was PBMCs. The gene calls are TRBV18 and TRBJ2-1, with D perhaps TRBD1 (5 bases). The TCR was taken from a man aged 40-49 years in good health and CMV-seronegative. The CDR3 DNA sequence: TGTGCCAGCTCACCAGGGGCCCCTTATAGCTCCTACAATGAGCAGTTCTTC. Translated, it gives CASSPGAPYSSYNEQFF.